Each of the 26 T cell receptor beta chains below was sequenced from the same sample in a study of cytomegalovirus exposure and HLA in healthy donors. In the PCR, 60 Vbeta and 13 Jbeta primers were used. Some clones are missing from TCRdb's copy, which holds only in-frame ones; the method was immunoSEQ multiplex PCR. The sample holds tens of thousands of clones. Sequencing was carried out using PBMCs. The source is a male donor in good health and CMV-seronegative.

The chain carries TRBV11-2 and TRBJ2-1; D may be TRBD2 (5 bases). Germline loops: CDR1 SGHAT, CDR2 FQNNGV. Trimming cost V 6 bases and J 5 bases, with 17 bases left between them. This CDR3 has 15 residues. The CDR3 nucleotides read TGTGCCAGCAGTCGTGTGGCGGGCCCCGACAATGAGCAGTTCTTC. This encodes CASSRVAGPDNEQFF.

J is TRBJ2-1 and V is TRBV4-2, with TRBD2 matching over 9 bases. Germline assignment: CDR1 LGHNA and CDR2 YNFKEQ. Unmatched junction bases numbered 5, after V lost 6 bases and J lost 5 bases. The CDR3 is made up of 14 amino acids. The chain's CDR3 is CASSSGGADNEQFF. CDR3 coding DNA: TGTGCCAGCAGTAGCGGGGGCGCCGACAATGAGCAGTTCTTC.

V usage is TRBV5-4 and J usage is TRBJ1-1; D may be TRBD1 (6 bases). The germline V gene encodes CDR1 SGHNT and CDR2 YYREEE (reference sequence). The V gene lost 0 bases and the J gene lost 5 bases, with 11 bases spanning the gap. The CDR3 spans 14 residues. The DNA of the CDR3 is TGTGCCAGCAGCTTGGAACAGGGCTGGACTGAAGCTTTCTTT. It translates to CASSLEQGWTEAFF.

The chain is built from TRBV11-2 and TRBJ2-5, with a weak D call TRBD2 (5 bases). V dropped 2 bases and J dropped 1 base, with 8 bases sitting between them. The CDR3 runs 14 residues. Germline-derived CDR1 and CDR2 are SGHAT and FQNNGV. CDR3 DNA: TGTGCCAGCAGCTTATGGAGGACCCAAGAGACCCAGTACTTC. Translating gives CASSLWRTQETQYF.

This chain uses TRBV12-2 with TRBJ2-2; no check of the table's D call, TRBD2, against the DNA was made. TRBV12-2 is flagged as a pseudogene. The CDR3 extends over 20 amino acids. The CDR3 loop reads CASRPSFGWLGGKNTGELFF. The CDR3 DNA is TGTGCAAGTCGCCCTAGCTTTGGATGGCTCGGCGGGAAGAACACCGGGGAGCTGTTTTTT.

This rearrangement joins TRBV29-1 to TRBJ2-5, with 8 bases lining up with TRBD2. CDR1 and CDR2 from the germline V gene are SQVTM and ANQGSEA. J gave up 3 bases and V 6 bases, and 0 bases lay outside the gene matches. The CDR3 consists of 11 residues. Here the CDR3 reads CSVGGEETQYF. CDR3 DNA sequence: TGCAGCGTCGGGGGGGAAGAGACCCAGTACTTC. The variable domain in full, with the rest retrieved from reference TRBV29-1 and TRBJ2-5, is SAVISQKPSRDICQRGTSLTIQCQVDSQVTMMFWYRQQPGQSLTLIATANQGSEATYESGFVIDKFPISRPNLTFSTLTVSNMSPEDSSIYLCSVGGEETQYFGPGTRLLVL.

The chain couples TRBV6-5 to TRBJ2-2, with TRBD1 as a possible D gene (6 bases). V was shortened by 7 bases and J by 4 bases, with 13 bases between the two germline ends. CDR3 length: 14 amino acids. The V gene's germline CDR1 is MNHEY and CDR2 SVGAGI. The CDR3 spells CASTDRFGTGELFF. Here the CDR3 DNA reads TGTGCCAGCACCGACAGGTTTGGCACCGGGGAGCTGTTTTTT.

The J gene is TRBJ2-7, the V gene TRBV4-1; TRBD1 agrees at 8 bases. Losses at the gene ends were 2 bases for V and 1 base for J; bases not matched to a gene: 1. CDR3 length equals 14 residues. The germline gives CDR1 MGHRA, CDR2 YSYEKL. CDR3 region: CASSQRDRSYEQYF. In nucleotides, the CDR3 is TGCGCCAGCAGCCAACGGGACAGGTCCTACGAGCAGTACTTC.

The J gene is TRBJ1-5, the V gene TRBV4-1; D uncertain. V lost 0 bases to trimming and J lost 1 base, with 4 bases between them. CDR1 MGHRA and CDR2 YSYEKL come from the germline V gene. This CDR3 has 14 amino acids. CDR3 region: CASSQDPSNQPQHF. As DNA, the CDR3 is TGCGCCAGCAGCCAAGACCCAAGCAATCAGCCCCAGCATTTT.

V gene TRBV6-1 combines with J gene TRBJ1-1, with 9 bases that match TRBD1. Germline V gene lookup returns CDR1 MNHNS and CDR2 SASEGT. The CDR3 extends over 14 amino acids. Germline trimming cut 7 bases from V and 5 bases from J; bases unmatched to any gene: 8. The CDR3 DNA reads as TGTGCCAGCACCCTGACAGGGGGAAAAACTGAAGCTTTCTTT. Its translation is CASTLTGGKTEAFF.

The chain combines TRBV7-2 with TRBJ2-7; 7 bases agree with TRBD1. This CDR3 region has 13 residues. Germline values: CDR1 SGHTA, CDR2 FQGNSA. Trimming at V came to 5 bases and at J to 3 bases, leaving 4 bases not matched to a gene. CDR3 sequence reads: CASSPGQSYEQYF. CDR3 DNA: TGTGCCAGCAGCCCGGGACAGAGCTACGAGCAGTACTTC.

The CDR3 nucleotides are TGTGCCAGCAGTCCCTGGACAGGGCGTGAGACCCAGTACTTC. Translating gives CASSPWTGRETQYF. The chain carries TRBV28 and TRBJ2-5, with 8 bases matching TRBD1. The germline V gene encodes CDR1 MDHEN and CDR2 SYDVKM. The CDR3 consists of 14 residues. Losses at the gene ends were 5 bases for V and 5 bases for J; bases not matched to a gene: 7. Full variable domain (rest looked up from reference TRBV28 and TRBJ2-5): DVKVTQSSRYLVKRTGEKVFLECVQDMDHENMFWYRQDPGLGLRLIYFSYDVKMKEKGDIPEGYSVSREKKERFSLILESASTNQTSMYLCASSPWTGRETQYFGPGTRLLVL.

On this clone itself: Other DNA sequences in the sample encode the same CDR3. The chain recombines TRBV28 with TRBJ2-6; weak D call: TRBD2 (6 bases). The V gene lost 8 bases and the J gene lost 4 bases, with 15 bases spanning the gap. The length of the CDR3 is 15 residues. Germline V gene lookup returns CDR1 MDHEN and CDR2 SYDVKM. The CDR3 nucleotides are TGTGCCAGCGGGCCGAGCGGGTCGGGGGCCAACGTCCTGACTTTC. Translated, it gives CASGPSGSGANVLTF.

This chain uses TRBV25-1 with TRBJ2-1, with 11 bases fitting TRBD1. The CDR3 is 17 amino acids. V lost 5 bases to trimming and J lost 8 bases; unmatched junction nucleotides: 14. The V gene's germline CDR1 is MGHDK and CDR2 SYGVNS. CDR3 region: CASSPLEGDRGDHEQFF. In DNA form, the CDR3 reads TGTGCCAGCAGTCCCCTGGAAGGGGACAGGGGGGATCATGAGCAGTTCTTC.

The chain employs TRBV4-2 and TRBJ1-5, with D perhaps TRBD1 (5 bases). Germline values: CDR1 LGHNA, CDR2 YNFKEQ. The CDR3 is 12 residues long. Trimming removed 5 bases at V and 5 bases at J, with 7 bases between. The CDR3 reads CASSAQDQPQHF. The CDR3, as DNA: TGTGCCAGCAGCGCACAGGATCAGCCCCAGCATTTT.

On this clone: Different DNA sequences within this sample yield the same CDR3. The CDR3 nucleotides read TGTGCCAGCAGTTACGGGGCAGCCTTCGTCGCCTACGAGCAGTACTTC. Its translation is CASSYGAAFVAYEQYF. The rearrangement uses TRBV6-5 and TRBJ2-7, with D tentatively TRBD1 (5 bases). This CDR3 is 16 amino acids long. Germline values: CDR1 MNHEY, CDR2 SVGAGI. V was clipped by 2 bases and J by 2 bases, with 16 bases between them.

In regard to this clone: In the same sample, other DNA sequences code for this CDR3. The chain employs TRBV7-2 and TRBJ1-2; D is uncertain. Germline-derived CDR1 and CDR2 are SGHTA and FQGNSA. Trimming shortened V by 4 bases and J by 0 bases, and 9 bases separated the two germline ends. The CDR3 totals 14 residues. DNA for the CDR3: TGTGCCAGCAGCTCCACGGGGTCTAACTATGGCTACACCTTC. Translated: CASSSTGSNYGYTF.

V gene TRBV11-3 combines with J gene TRBJ2-2, with 10 bases fitting TRBD1. The CDR3 runs 16 residues. Germline V CDR1 and CDR2: SGHNT, YENEEA. V shed 5 bases, J shed 4 bases, and the junction held 7 bases outside the gene matches. The CDR3 DNA is TGTGCCAGCAGCCCCCGACAGGGGGCAAGCACCGGGGAGCTGTTTTTT. This gives the protein CASSPRQGASTGELFF.

This chain links TRBV9 with TRBJ1-2; TRBD1 aligns across 7 bases. V lost 0 bases, J lost 12 bases, and 8 bases stayed unmatched. In germline, CDR1 is SGDLS, CDR2 YYNGEE. There are 13 residues in the CDR3. Written as DNA, the CDR3 is TGTGCCAGCAGCGTAGCCCCAACAGGGGATAACACCTTC. Its protein product is CASSVAPTGDNTF.

CDR3: CARKGLAGGETQYF. The CDR3 DNA reads as TGTGCCAGAAAGGGACTAGCGGGAGGAGAGACCCAGTACTTC. The gene calls are TRBV30 and TRBJ2-5, with TRBD2 identical over 15 bases. The CDR3 extends over 14 amino acids. Per germline, CDR1 GTSNPN and CDR2 SVGIG (reference sequence). The V segment lost 8 bases and the J segment 4 bases; nucleotides outside the gene matches: 5.

The V and J genes are TRBV19 and TRBJ2-3; possible D gene TRBD2, 5 bases. CDR1 is LNHDA, CDR2 SQIVND, per germline (reference sequence). Trimming stripped 2 bases from V and 5 bases from J, with 14 bases between. This CDR3 is 15 amino acids long. This CDR3 reads CASSISMERGDTQYF. The CDR3 coding sequence is TGTGCCAGTAGTATATCGATGGAACGGGGAGATACGCAGTATTTT.

Concerning this clone: Other nucleotide sequences in the sample specify the same CDR3. V gene TRBV30 combines with J gene TRBJ1-5; D is unresolved. The V and J ends lost 1 base and 6 bases respectively, with 10 bases between them. The CDR3 is 13 amino acids. CDR1 and CDR2 from the germline V gene are GTSNPN and SVGIG (reference sequence). The CDR3 coding sequence is TGTGCCTGGAGTGGTGGCGGTAGTCAGCCCCAGCATTTT. It translates to CAWSGGGSQPQHF.

This CDR3 reads CASSVGGLAGENEQFF. The CDR3 nucleotides read TGTGCCAGCAGCGTAGGAGGACTAGCGGGAGAGAATGAGCAGTTCTTC. The chain uses TRBV9 and TRBJ2-1; 13 bases fit TRBD2. Germline trimming cut 0 bases from V and 7 bases from J; bases unmatched to any gene: 4. The germline V gene encodes CDR1 SGDLS and CDR2 YYNGEE. The CDR3 is 16 residues long.

This chain links TRBV4-3 with TRBJ2-5, with a tentative D call TRBD2 (6 bases). With 0 bases removed from V and 7 bases from J, the gap between germline ends came to 12 bases. The CDR3 consists of 14 residues. CDR1 and CDR2 from the germline V gene are LGHNA and YSLEER. The chain's CDR3 is CASSQEDGSGTQYF. The CDR3 DNA follows: TGCGCCAGCAGCCAAGAAGACGGGAGTGGGACCCAGTACTTC.

V usage is TRBV4-3 and J usage is TRBJ2-7; 10 nucleotides align to TRBD1. Germline trimming cut 0 bases from V and 4 bases from J; bases unmatched to any gene: 3. This CDR3 has 15 residues. In germline, CDR1 is LGHNA, CDR2 YSLEER. In nucleotides, the CDR3 is TGCGCCAGCAGCCAAGAGGGACAGGGGCAGTACGAGCAGTACTTC. It translates to CASSQEGQGQYEQYF.

As concerns this clone: Its ends do not fully match the called genes, so a read error is possible. The same CDR3 also results from other DNA sequences found in this sample. V gene TRBV28 combines with J gene TRBJ1-1; TRBD1 might be the D (5 bases). The length of the CDR3 is 10 residues. The V gene's germline CDR1 is MDHEN and CDR2 SYDVKM. CDR3 residues: CASRAAEAFF. The CDR3 DNA follows: TGTGCAAGCAGGGCCGCTGAAGCTTTCTTT.